This entry concerns a single T cell receptor (beta chain). Antigen: not known. Trimming left V 7 bases short and J 5 bases short, with 9 bases between. CDR3 length equals 12 residues. Germline V gives CDR1 MNHNY, CDR2 SVGAGI (reference sequence). Together with a sample-barcoded 5' primer, a J-beta primer mix was included in a second PCR lasting about 7 to 11 cycles. TCRdb ran MiXCR on the 5' RACE reads and lists one entry per CDR3 protein. The data hold 600,000 to 1,000,000 distinct CDR3 sequences, with roughly 50% observed a single time. The sample originates from a study of blood T cells in healthy people across ages. Whole-study results and caveats: Shifts in expanded clonotypes may have been confounded by donor CMV status, which was unknown.

Sequenced sample: blood. The chain carries TRBV6-6 and TRBJ2-1; D gene uncertain. This TCR was sampled from a man younger than 45 in good health. CDR3 in DNA: TGTGCCAGCATCAACGTTCACAATGAGCAGTTCTTC. As protein: CASINVHNEQFF.